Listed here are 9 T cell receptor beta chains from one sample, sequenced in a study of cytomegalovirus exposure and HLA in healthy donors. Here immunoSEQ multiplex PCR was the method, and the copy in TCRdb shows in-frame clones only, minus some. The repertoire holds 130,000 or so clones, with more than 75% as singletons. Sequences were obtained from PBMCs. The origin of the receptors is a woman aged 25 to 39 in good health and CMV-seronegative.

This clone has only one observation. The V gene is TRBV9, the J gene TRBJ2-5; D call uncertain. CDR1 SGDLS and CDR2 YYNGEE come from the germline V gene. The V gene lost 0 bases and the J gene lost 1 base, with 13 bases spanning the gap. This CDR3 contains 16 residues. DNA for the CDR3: TGTGCCAGCAGCGTAGAGACCATTAGCCGCCAAGAGACCCAGTACTTC. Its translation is CASSVETISRQETQYF.

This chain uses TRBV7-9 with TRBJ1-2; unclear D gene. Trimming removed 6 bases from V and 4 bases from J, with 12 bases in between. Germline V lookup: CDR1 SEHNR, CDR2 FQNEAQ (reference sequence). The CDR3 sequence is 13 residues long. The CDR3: CASSPDSSYGYTF. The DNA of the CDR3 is TGTGCCAGCAGTCCCGACTCGAGCTATGGCTACACCTTC.

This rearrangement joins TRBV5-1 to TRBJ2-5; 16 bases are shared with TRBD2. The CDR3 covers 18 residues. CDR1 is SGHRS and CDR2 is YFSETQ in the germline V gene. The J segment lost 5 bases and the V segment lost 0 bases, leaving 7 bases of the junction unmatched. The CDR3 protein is CASSLAGTSGGARETQYF. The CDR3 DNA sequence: TGCGCCAGCAGCTTGGCCGGGACTAGCGGGGGGGCGAGGGAGACCCAGTACTTC.

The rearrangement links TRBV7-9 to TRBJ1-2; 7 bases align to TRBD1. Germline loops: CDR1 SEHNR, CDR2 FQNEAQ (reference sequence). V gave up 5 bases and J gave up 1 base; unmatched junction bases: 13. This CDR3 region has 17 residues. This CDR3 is CASSDPNRDRYNYGYTF. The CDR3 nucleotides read TGTGCCAGCAGCGATCCCAACCGGGACAGATATAACTATGGCTACACCTTC.

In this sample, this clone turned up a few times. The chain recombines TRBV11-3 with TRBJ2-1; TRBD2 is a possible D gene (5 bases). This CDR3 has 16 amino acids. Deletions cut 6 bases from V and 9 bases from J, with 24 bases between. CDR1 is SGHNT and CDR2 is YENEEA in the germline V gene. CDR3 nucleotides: TGTGCCAGCAGTTTTGGTTCCCCAGGACTCGGCTCTGAGCAGTTCTTC. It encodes CASSFGSPGLGSEQFF. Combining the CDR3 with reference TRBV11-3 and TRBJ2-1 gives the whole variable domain EAGVVQSPRYKIIEKKQPVAFWCNPISGHNTLYWYLQNLGQGPELLIRYENEEAVDDSQLPKDRFSAERLKGVDSTLKIQPAELGDSAVYLCASSFGSPGLGSEQFFGPGTRLTVL.

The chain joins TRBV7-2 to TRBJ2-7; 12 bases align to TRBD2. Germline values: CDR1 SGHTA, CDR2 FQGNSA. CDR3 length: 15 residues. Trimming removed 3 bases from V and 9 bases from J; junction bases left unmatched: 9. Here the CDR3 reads CASSFGRTSGVGQYF. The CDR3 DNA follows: TGTGCCAGCAGCTTTGGGAGGACTAGCGGGGTCGGGCAGTACTTC.

This CDR3 reads CASSYRTGNTEAFF. Here the CDR3 DNA reads TGTGCCAGCAGCTACAGGACAGGGAACACTGAAGCTTTCTTT. This chain links TRBV5-4 with TRBJ1-1, with 7 bases identical to TRBD1. The germline CDR1 and CDR2 sequences are SGHNT and YYREEE (reference sequence). This CDR3 contains 14 residues. V lost 3 bases, J lost 1 base, and 3 bases stayed unmatched.

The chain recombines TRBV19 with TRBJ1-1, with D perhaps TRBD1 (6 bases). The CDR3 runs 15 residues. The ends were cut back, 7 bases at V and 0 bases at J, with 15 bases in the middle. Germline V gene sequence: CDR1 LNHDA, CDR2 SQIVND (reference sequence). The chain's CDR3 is CASTRPGTMNTEAFF. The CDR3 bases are TGTGCCAGTACCCGACCCGGGACAATGAACACTGAAGCTTTCTTT.

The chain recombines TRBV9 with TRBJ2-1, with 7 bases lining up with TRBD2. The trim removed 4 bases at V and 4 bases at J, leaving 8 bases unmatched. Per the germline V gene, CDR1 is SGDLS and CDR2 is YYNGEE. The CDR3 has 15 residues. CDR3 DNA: TGTGCCAGCAGCCCGACGGGGGGTGGATACAATGAGCAGTTCTTC. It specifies CASSPTGGGYNEQFF.